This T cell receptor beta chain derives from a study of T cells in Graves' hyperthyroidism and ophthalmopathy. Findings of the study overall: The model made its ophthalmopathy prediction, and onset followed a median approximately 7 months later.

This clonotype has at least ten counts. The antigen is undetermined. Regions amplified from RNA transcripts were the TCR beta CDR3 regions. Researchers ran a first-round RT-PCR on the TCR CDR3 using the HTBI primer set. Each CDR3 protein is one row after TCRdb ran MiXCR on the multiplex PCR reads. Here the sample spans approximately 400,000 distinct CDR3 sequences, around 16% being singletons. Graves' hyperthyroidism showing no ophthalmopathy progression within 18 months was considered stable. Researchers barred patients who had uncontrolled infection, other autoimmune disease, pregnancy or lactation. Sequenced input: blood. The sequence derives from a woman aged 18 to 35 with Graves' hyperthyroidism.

The CDR3 region has the DNA TGCAGTGCTTACCCCGTTGCTAGCGGATCCTACAATGAGCAGTTCTTC. Protein: CSAYPVASGSYNEQFF. The gene calls are TRBV20-1 and TRBJ2-1, with 7 bases aligning to TRBD2. Per the germline V gene, CDR1 is DFQATT and CDR2 is SNEGSKA (reference sequence). With V trimmed by 5 bases and J by 1 base, 11 bases remained unmatched. There are 16 residues in the CDR3.